Below are 26 T cell receptor beta chains sequenced from a single sample in a study of T cell repertoires in cytomegalovirus infection. In TCRdb, the reads were re-called with MiXCR into one record per CDR3 protein. The sample lists some 700,000 distinct CDR3 sequences; about a third were seen once. Sequenced material: PBMCs. The receptors originated from a human donor in good health (CMV status not recorded). Some clones in this sample may be carry-over from other donors' samples.

V is TRBV28 and J is TRBJ1-4; D possibly corresponds to TRBD1 (6 bases). Trimming took off 1 base at V and 8 bases at J, with 14 bases between the two ends. The CDR3 is made up of 15 amino acids. From germline, CDR1 is MDHEN and CDR2 SYDVKM. CDR3 sequence reads: CASSLFLKGEEKLFF. As DNA, the CDR3 is TGTGCCAGCAGTTTATTTCTAAAGGGGGAGGAAAAACTGTTTTTT.

The chain is built from TRBV20-1 and TRBJ2-3; D is ambiguous. CDR1 is DFQATT and CDR2 is SNEGSKA in the germline V gene (reference sequence). This CDR3 has 15 residues. Trimming pared 3 bases from V and 0 bases from J, leaving 13 bases between. The CDR3 sequence is CSASMQAISTDTQYF. CDR3 nucleotides: TGCAGTGCTAGTATGCAGGCCATTAGCACAGATACGCAGTATTTT.

The rearrangement uses TRBV6-2 or TRBV6-3 and TRBJ1-1; weak D call: TRBD1 (5 bases). CDR3 length: 11 amino acids. Germline values: CDR1 MNHEY, CDR2 SVGEGT. CDR3 in DNA: TGTGCGGCAGGGAGGAACACTGAAGCTTTCTTT. Its protein is CAAGRNTEAFF.

This clonotype was detected ten times or more. This chain links TRBV7-2 with TRBJ2-2; D is possibly TRBD1 (5 bases). The germline V gene has CDR1 SGHTA and CDR2 FQGNSA. The CDR3 sequence is 15 residues long. V was shortened by 4 bases and J by 2 bases, with 11 bases between the two germline ends. The CDR3 bases are TGTGCCAGCAGCTCCAGGGTCGGCAACACCGGGGAGCTGTTTTTT. Translation gives CASSSRVGNTGELFF.

The table lists this clonotype with many counts. This sequence joins TRBV7-2 and TRBJ2-5; 9 bases agree with TRBD2. Germline CDR1 SGHTA, CDR2 FQGNSA. With 0 bases clipped from V and 4 bases from J, the junction kept 6 bases outside the gene matches. This CDR3 comprises 16 residues. CDR3 coding DNA: TGTGCCAGCAGCTTAGCCGGCGGGAGGGGAGGAGAGACCCAGTACTTC. This translates into CASSLAGGRGGETQYF.

The chain joins TRBV5-4 to TRBJ2-7; 7 bases fit TRBD2. The CDR3 loop spans 16 amino acids. Germline V gene data show CDR1 as SGHNT and CDR2 as YYREEE (reference sequence). J was trimmed by 0 bases and V by 1 base; bases with no gene match: 7. The CDR3 DNA follows: TGTGCCAGCAGCTTGCGGGTCCGGGGGGACTCCTACGAGCAGTACTTC. It codes for CASSLRVRGDSYEQYF.

The chain is built from TRBV6-1 and TRBJ1-1, with a weak D call TRBD1 (6 bases). Between the trimmed V and J ends, which lost 0 bases and 11 bases, there was a span of 19 bases. Germline CDR1 and CDR2: MNHNS and SASEGT. This CDR3 spans 15 amino acids. CDR3 DNA sequence: TGTGCCAGCAGTGAAGCGCGTGGGGGCTTTACTTATGCTTTCTTT. Translated, it gives CASSEARGGFTYAFF.

There are many counts of this clonotype. The chain combines TRBV20-1 with TRBJ2-3, with a possible D match to TRBD2 (5 bases). The ends were cut back, 3 bases at V and 0 bases at J, with 16 bases in the middle. The CDR3 has 16 residues. Germline loops: CDR1 DFQATT, CDR2 SNEGSKA (reference sequence). CDR3 sequence reads: CSASYRLASSTDTQYF. The CDR3 region has the DNA TGCAGTGCTAGTTATCGGCTAGCTTCTAGCACAGATACGCAGTATTTT.

V gene TRBV19 combines with J gene TRBJ1-5; tentative D call: TRBD1 (6 bases). This CDR3 region has 14 residues. Germline V CDR1 and CDR2: LNHDA, SQIVND (reference sequence). Trimming pared 6 bases from V and 4 bases from J, leaving 13 bases between. The CDR3 reads CASRTRGENQPQHF. The CDR3 DNA is TGTGCCAGTAGGACAAGGGGGGAGAATCAGCCCCAGCATTTT.

This clonotype was found a few times. The CDR3 region has the DNA TGTGCCAGCAGTCCGTCCGGACTAGCGGACCGGAGGGGGGAGCTGTTTTTT. This translates into CASSPSGLADRRGELFF. The chain links TRBV11-2 to TRBJ2-2, with TRBD2 identical over 10 bases. The germline V gene has CDR1 SGHAT and CDR2 FQNNGV. The J segment lost 8 bases and the V segment lost 6 bases, leaving 15 bases of the junction unmatched. The CDR3 is made up of 17 amino acids.

This clonotype turned up a few times. The chain's CDR3 is CASSPSRVLEAFF. CDR3 DNA: TGTGCCAGCAGTCCCTCCCGAGTCCTCGAAGCTTTCTTT. The chain recombines TRBV6-1 with TRBJ1-1; D ambiguous. The germline V and J ends were trimmed by 5 bases and 8 bases, with 15 bases remaining between them. This CDR3 is 13 amino acids long. Per the germline V gene, CDR1 is MNHNS and CDR2 is SASEGT.

The chain uses TRBV10-3 and TRBJ1-2; D gene ambiguous. Per germline, CDR1 ENHRY and CDR2 SYGVKD. The V and J ends lost 10 bases and 8 bases respectively, with 17 bases between them. The CDR3 spans 12 residues. CDR3 sequence: CATMDFREGYTF. CDR3 DNA sequence: TGTGCCACCATGGACTTCCGAGAGGGCTACACCTTC.

The V and J genes are TRBV11-2 and TRBJ1-1, with no clear D. Germline V gives CDR1 SGHAT, CDR2 FQNNGV. Trimming removed 7 bases at V and 8 bases at J, with 14 bases between. This CDR3 is built from 12 residues. The chain's CDR3 is CASIPLAGEAFF. CDR3 sequence (DNA): TGTGCCAGCATCCCCTTAGCTGGCGAAGCTTTCTTT.

As to this clonotype: The CDR3 does not close with the conserved phenylalanine or tryptophan, likely indicating a read error. No DNA is shown, since the ends of the CDR3 on it are uncertain; the CDR3 is the one TCRdb lists. This chain uses TRBV7-1 with TRBJ1-6. TRBV7-1 is assigned to the ORF class and has an uncertain function. Termini included, the CDR3 measures 13 amino acids. This chain's CDR3 is CASSSNTHSPIHL.

The sample holds many counts of this clonotype. A clone one base away is much larger, so this may be a read error. V usage is TRBV7-2 and J usage is TRBJ2-6; D unresolved. This CDR3 comprises 13 residues. Germline CDR1 reads SGHTA; CDR2 reads FQGNSA. V was shortened by 4 bases and J by 2 bases, with 3 bases between the two germline ends. CDR3 amino acids: CASSSAGANVLTF. The CDR3 nucleotides are TGTGCCAGCAGCTCAGCTGGGGCCAACGTCCTGACTTTC.

This clonotype was counted once. Mismatch with germline at one junction end may stem from a read error. The V and J genes are TRBV10-3 and TRBJ2-4, with no clear D. The CDR3 spans 15 residues. From germline, CDR1 is ENHRY and CDR2 SYGVKD. Written as DNA, the CDR3 is TGTGCCAGCAGTGAGTCGGGCCTAGCCAAAAACATTCAGTACTTC. Translated, it gives CASSESGLAKNIQYF.

The J gene is TRBJ1-1, the V gene TRBV12-3 or TRBV12-4; 9 bases are shared with TRBD1. The V gene end was trimmed by 5 bases and the J gene end by 7 bases; junction bases not matched to a gene: 11. There are 15 residues in the CDR3. This chain's CDR3 is CASSHYRGLEVEAFF. CDR3 in DNA: TGTGCCAGCAGTCATTACAGGGGGCTGGAAGTTGAAGCTTTCTTT.

The rearrangement joins TRBV7-9 to TRBJ2-7; D remains ambiguous. V lost 5 bases and J 6 bases, leaving 11 bases between the germline ends. Germline CDR1 SEHNR, CDR2 FQNEAQ (reference sequence). The CDR3 spans 12 residues. CDR3 sequence: CASSRWPGEQYF. For the CDR3, the DNA is TGTGCCAGCAGCCGTTGGCCTGGCGAGCAGTACTTC.

The CDR3 spells CASSLVGRTGETQYF. The CDR3 DNA reads TGTGCCAGCAGCTTAGTGGGGCGGACGGGGGAGACCCAGTACTTC. V usage is TRBV7-2 and J usage is TRBJ2-5, with D perhaps given as TRBD1 or TRBD2 (5 bases each). The V and J ends lost 1 base and 5 bases respectively, with 14 bases between them. CDR3 length equals 15 residues. Germline CDR1 reads SGHTA; CDR2 reads FQGNSA.

This chain connects TRBV2 to TRBJ1-5; TRBD1 is a possible D gene (5 bases). The V end was cut by 5 bases, the J end by 4 bases, with 12 bases between. Germline CDR1 is SNHLY and CDR2 is FYNNEI. The length of the CDR3 is 14 residues. DNA for the CDR3: TGTGCCAGCAGTAGGGGACGTGAGAATCAGCCCCAGCATTTT. Protein product: CASSRGRENQPQHF.

This clonotype was seen once. J is TRBJ2-2 and V is TRBV7-4; 7 bases match TRBD1. V gave up 2 bases and J gave up 0 bases; unmatched junction bases: 3. The length of the CDR3 is 16 residues. Germline V CDR1 and CDR2: SGHVT, SQSDAQ. CDR3 sequence reads: CASSLLGQPNTGELFF. The CDR3, as DNA: TGTGCCAGCAGCTTATTGGGACAGCCGAACACCGGGGAGCTGTTTTTT.

V and J are TRBV28 and TRBJ1-2, with unresolved D. This CDR3 is 13 amino acids long. Trimming left V 2 bases short and J 2 bases short, with 6 bases between. From germline, CDR1 is MDHEN and CDR2 SYDVKM. The CDR3 is CASSLIENYGYTF. DNA of the CDR3: TGTGCCAGCAGTTTAATTGAGAACTATGGCTACACCTTC.

The rearrangement uses TRBV28 and TRBJ1-1; D might be TRBD1 (6 bases). The CDR3 is 15 residues long. CDR1 and CDR2 from the germline V gene are MDHEN and SYDVKM. The V end lost 6 bases, the J end lost 0 bases, and 14 bases lay between the germline ends. This CDR3 reads CASRRQVPLNTEAFF. CDR3 DNA sequence: TGTGCCAGCAGAAGACAGGTCCCATTGAACACTGAAGCTTTCTTT.

The V gene is TRBV24-1, the J gene TRBJ1-5, with 10 bases lining up with TRBD1. V trimming: 4 bases; J trimming: 3 bases; junction bases outside the gene matches: 8. CDR3 size: 17 residues. Germline CDR1 KGHDR, CDR2 SFDVKD. The CDR3 DNA follows: TGTGCCACCAGTGACCCCGGGACAGGGGTCGACAATCAGCCCCAGCATTTT. It encodes CATSDPGTGVDNQPQHF.

This chain links TRBV7-2 with TRBJ1-1; unclear D gene. V lost 0 bases and J lost 6, with 14 bases in between. Germline CDR1 is SGHTA and CDR2 is FQGNSA. This CDR3 has 15 amino acids. CDR3 nucleotide sequence: TGTGCCAGCAGCTTAGCCCGCCTAATTAGGTCTGAAGCTTTCTTT. Translated: CASSLARLIRSEAFF. Supplemented by reference TRBV7-2 and TRBJ1-1, the full variable domain reads GAGVSQSPSNKVTEKGKDVELRCDPISGHTALYWYRQSLGQGLEFLIYFQGNSAPDKSGLPSDRFSAERTGGSVSTLTIQRTQQEDSAVYLCASSLARLIRSEAFFGQGTRLTVV.

This clonotype showed up just once. The chain recombines TRBV28 with TRBJ1-2; the match to TRBD1 covers 9 bases. The CDR3 is 16 amino acids. J gave up 8 bases and V 5 bases, and 15 bases lay outside the gene matches. CDR1 is MDHEN, CDR2 SYDVKM, per germline. CDR3 DNA: TGTGCCAGCAGTCCCCGGACAGGGGAAGGGACAAAGGGCTACACCTTC. Amino acid sequence: CASSPRTGEGTKGYTF.